This T cell receptor beta chain originates from a study of blood T cell repertoires in COVID-19. The wider study: Collection of acute and convalescent COVID-19 samples took place in the United States, Italy and Spain. Sample material is recorded as cDNA or gDNA derived from T cells, B-cell-depleted T cells, or PBMCs.

Trimming stripped 11 bases from V and 3 bases from J, with 10 bases between. Looked up from germline, CDR1 is MNHNY and CDR2 is SVGAGI (reference sequence). The CDR3 runs 11 residues. Followed longitudinally, the Seattle patients had been enrolled during active infection. This clone was counted between two and nine times. The same CDR3 can be traced to other DNA sequences in this sample. Original handling: Estimation of nucleated cell counts relied on the amplification of reference gene primers. Produced via immunoSEQ multiplex PCR; TCRdb's table is partial and in-frame only. That table is the source of V, J and clone size, and D and trimming were worked out from the DNA. Here the sample spans 220,000 or so clones, around 83% being singletons.

The receptor comes from a woman aged 45-60 years with COVID-19, enrolled during active disease. The V gene is TRBV6-6, the J gene TRBJ1-2; D not certain. Input material: peripheral blood. CDR3 region: CAGQTDYGYTF. Written as DNA, the CDR3 is TGTGCCGGGCAGACGGACTATGGCTACACCTTC.